Each of the 4 T cell receptor beta chains below was sequenced from the same sample in a study of T cell responses to AZD1222 COVID-19 vaccine. Measured with immunoSEQ multiplex PCR; TCRdb has only the in-frame clones, and not every one. The sample includes some 130,000 clones, roughly 87% of them seen just once. Source: peripheral blood, taken 28 days after the second AZD1222 dose. These receptor sequences come from an adult who received the AZD1222 COVID-19 vaccine.

The chain couples TRBV10-3 to TRBJ1-5, with a tentative D call TRBD1 (5 bases). The germline V and J ends were trimmed by 3 bases and 2 bases, with 8 bases remaining between them. The germline gives CDR1 ENHRY, CDR2 SYGVKD. The CDR3 has 14 amino acids. As DNA, the CDR3 is TGTGCCATCAGTGATGGGGGAGGCAATCAGCCCCAGCATTTT. Encoded protein: CAISDGGGNQPQHF.

V and J are TRBV7-9 and TRBJ2-7; D is ambiguous. In germline, CDR1 is SEHNR, CDR2 FQNEAQ (reference sequence). The CDR3 spans 14 residues. V was shortened by 1 base and J by 3 bases, with 10 bases between the two germline ends. CDR3 nucleotide sequence: TGTGCCAGCAGCTTAGGGGCGGTAAACTACGAGCAGTACTTC. It encodes CASSLGAVNYEQYF.

The chain recombines TRBV19 with TRBJ2-1; the D is unclear. There are 13 residues in the CDR3. Trimming took off 0 bases at V and 9 bases at J, with 9 bases between the two ends. Looked up from germline, CDR1 is LNHDA and CDR2 is SQIVND (reference sequence). The CDR3 DNA is TGTGCCAGTAGTATAGATTCAGGTACTGAGCAGTTCTTC. It translates to CASSIDSGTEQFF.

J is TRBJ1-1 and V is TRBV7-3; possible D gene TRBD1, 5 bases. CDR1 is SGHTA, CDR2 FQGTGA, per germline. Trimming removed 1 base at V and 8 bases at J, with 14 bases between. This CDR3 is 14 amino acids long. Here the CDR3 reads CASSLNPVRGEAFF. The CDR3 nucleotides read TGTGCCAGCAGCTTAAATCCAGTACGGGGGGAAGCTTTCTTT.